The next 6 T cell receptor beta chains were all read from a single sample in a study of blood T cell repertoires in COVID-19. The data were produced by immunoSEQ multiplex PCR, yet TCRdb's version contains in-frame clones alone and is incomplete. The sample records roughly 120,000 clones, 75% to 90% being singletons. The sequencing sample was made of peripheral blood. The receptor source for this set is a human donor in a cohort sampled during active COVID-19.

This chain uses TRBV2 with TRBJ1-2, with TRBD1 identical over 7 bases. The germline V gene has CDR1 SNHLY and CDR2 FYNNEI. The V segment lost 8 bases and the J segment 4 bases; nucleotides outside the gene matches: 16. This CDR3 contains 16 residues. The chain's CDR3 is CASLKGDSRRPYGYTF. The CDR3 DNA is TGTGCCAGCCTCAAAGGGGACAGCCGACGCCCCTATGGCTACACCTTC.

The chain employs TRBV28 and TRBJ2-7, with a tentative D call TRBD2 (5 bases). Germline values: CDR1 MDHEN, CDR2 SYDVKM. The CDR3 totals 12 residues. The V end lost 8 bases, the J end lost 5 bases, and 13 bases lay between the germline ends. CDR3 DNA sequence: TGTGCCAGCGGAAGCGGCGTGCACGAGCAGTACTTC. Protein sequence: CASGSGVHEQYF.

The chain employs TRBV10-3 and TRBJ2-3; TRBD2 aligns across 9 bases. This CDR3 has 16 residues. The V segment lost 6 bases and the J segment 5 bases; nucleotides outside the gene matches: 12. Per germline, CDR1 ENHRY and CDR2 SYGVKD. CDR3 amino acids: CAIRGQSGGRGDTQYF. The CDR3 DNA sequence: TGTGCCATCAGGGGGCAAAGCGGGGGGCGGGGAGATACGCAGTATTTT.

This clone was recorded once. The V gene is TRBV19, the J gene TRBJ1-5; no clear D gene. In germline, CDR1 is LNHDA, CDR2 SQIVND (reference sequence). The CDR3 is made up of 15 amino acids. Trimming pared 9 bases from V and 0 bases from J, leaving 15 bases between. CDR3 region: CASSNSLHSNQPQHF. In DNA, the CDR3 is TGTGCCAGCTCTAACAGCTTACATAGCAATCAGCCCCAGCATTTT.

The CDR3 protein is CASSLAGAGSGTQYF. CDR3 bases: TGTGCCAGCAGTTTAGCGGGGGCGGGATCTGGTACGCAGTATTTT. This chain uses TRBV27 with TRBJ2-3; D may be TRBD2 (7 bases). Trimming took off 2 bases at V and 8 bases at J, with 17 bases between the two ends. The CDR3 has 15 residues. CDR1 and CDR2 from the germline V gene are MNHEY and SMNVEV (reference sequence).

This chain connects TRBV12-3 or TRBV12-4 to TRBJ1-1; D unresolved. This CDR3 region has 13 residues. Deletions cut 3 bases from V and 3 bases from J, with 8 bases between. CDR3 sequence reads: CASSLGGDTEAFF. CDR3 nucleotides: TGTGCCAGCAGTTTGGGCGGGGACACTGAAGCTTTCTTT.